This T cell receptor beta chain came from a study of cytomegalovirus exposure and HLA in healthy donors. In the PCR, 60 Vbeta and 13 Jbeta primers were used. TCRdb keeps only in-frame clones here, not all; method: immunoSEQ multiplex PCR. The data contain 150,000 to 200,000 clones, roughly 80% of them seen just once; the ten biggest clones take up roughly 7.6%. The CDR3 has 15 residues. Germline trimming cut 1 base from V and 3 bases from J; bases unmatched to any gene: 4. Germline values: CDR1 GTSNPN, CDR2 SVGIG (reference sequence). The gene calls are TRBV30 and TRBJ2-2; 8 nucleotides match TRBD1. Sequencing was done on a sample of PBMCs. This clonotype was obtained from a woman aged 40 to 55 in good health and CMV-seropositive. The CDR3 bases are TGTGCCTGGAGTGACGAGGACAGGGACACCGGGGAGCTGTTTTTT. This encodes CAWSDEDRDTGELFF. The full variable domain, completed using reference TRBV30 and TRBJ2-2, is SQTIHQWPATLVQPVGSPLSLECTVEGTSNPNLYWYRQAAGRGLQLLFYSVGIGQISSEVPQNLSASRPQDRQFILSSKKLLLSDSGFYLCAWSDEDRDTGELFFGEGSRLTVL.